The source of this T cell receptor (beta chain) is a study of blood T cell repertoires in COVID-19. Trimming took 2 bases from V and 0 from J, leaving 6 bases between them. This CDR3 is 14 amino acids long. Germline assignment: CDR1 LNHDA and CDR2 SQIVND (reference sequence). Per the original data handling: Reference gene primer amplification gave estimated nucleated cell counts. TCRdb's copy holds only in-frame clones and misses some; the assay was immunoSEQ multiplex PCR. D and trimming were read from the DNA, whereas the V and J calls and clone size are those reported in that table. The table includes around 160,000 clones, approximately 86% detected once.

V usage is TRBV19 and J usage is TRBJ2-3; D is unclear. This TCR was sampled from a young man with acute or convalescent COVID-19. Sequenced: peripheral blood. CDR3 sequence (DNA): TGTGCCAGTAGTATAAGAGCGAGCACAGATACGCAGTATTTT. Its translation: CASSIRASTDTQYF.